These T cell receptor beta chains were read from a single sample in a study of shared clonotypes between healthy human individuals. Sequencing used immunoSEQ multiplex PCR; TCRdb keeps in-frame clones, though not all of them. Of about 2 million clones in the sample, about 95% were seen once. Sequenced material: naive CD8+ T cells sorted from blood. Source of these receptors: a man between 18 and 35 years old in good health. Both conserved end residues are part of each CDR3. D genes are given only for firm matches. Not every row has a clone size; where given, it reads once, few, many or a size class.

.	.	TRBJ2-2	TRBV27	12	TGTGCCAGCAGTTCTTACACCGGGGAGCTGTTTTTT	CASSSYTGELFF
.	.	TRBJ2-5	TRBV7-9	16	TGTGCCAGCAGCTTAGGGACATTCCTGTCCCAAGAGACCCAGTACTTC	CASSLGTFLSQETQYF
.	.	TRBJ2-7	TRBV14	13	TGTGCCAGCAGCCAAGAATCCCCCTACGAGCAGTACTTC	CASSQESPYEQYF
TRBD2	.	TRBJ2-7	TRBV4-2	16	TGTGCCAGCAGCGACCTGCTCTGGGGGGGAACCTACGAGCAGTACTTC	CASSDLLWGGTYEQYF
.	.	TRBJ2-5	TRBV5-6	14	TGTGCCAGCAGTTGGGGACGGAACCAAGAGACCCAGTACTTC	CASSWGRNQETQYF
.	.	TRBJ2-1	TRBV9	14	TGTGCCAGCAGCGTAGAAGTCTCCTACAATGAGCAGTTCTTC	CASSVEVSYNEQFF
TRBD2	.	TRBJ2-7	TRBV2	14	TGTGCCAGCAATCCAGCGGGGGAGACCTACGAGCAGTACTTC	CASNPAGETYEQYF
.	.	TRBJ1-1	TRBV15	13	TGTGCCACCAGCCTAGACGGAAACACTGAAGCTTTCTTT	CATSLDGNTEAFF
.	.	TRBJ1-1	TRBV7-9	16	TGTGCCAGCAGCTTGGTGGGATACGGGGCGAGGACTGAAGCTTTCTTT	CASSLVGYGARTEAFF
.	.	TRBJ1-4	TRBV2	15	TGTGCCAGCAGTGATGTGAGACAGGCTAATGAAAAACTGTTTTTT	CASSDVRQANEKLFF
TRBD2	.	TRBJ2-7	TRBV27	15	TGTGCCAGCAGTCCCCAGACTAGCGGAGCCTACGAGCAGTACTTC	CASSPQTSGAYEQYF
TRBD2	.	TRBJ2-7	TRBV29-1	13	TGCAGCGTCGCGGGAGGGCCTCGCTCCGAGCAGTACTTC	CSVAGGPRSEQYF
.	.	TRBJ2-1	TRBV5-4	12	TGTGCCAGCAGCTTGGTGGACGATGAGCAGTTCTTC	CASSLVDDEQFF
.	.	TRBJ2-1	TRBV7-2	15	TGTGCCAGCAGCTTAATGGCGGGACCTACCAATGAGCAGTTCTTC	CASSLMAGPTNEQFF
TRBD2	.	TRBJ2-1	TRBV4-3	17	TGCGCCAGCAGCCAAGAACGAGCGGGAAGTCGAGGCCATGAGCAGTTCTTC	CASSQERAGSRGHEQFF
.	.	TRBJ1-1	TRBV2	13	TGTGCCACCCGGGTCCCCTTGAACACTGAAGCTTTCTTT	CATRVPLNTEAFF
.	.	TRBJ1-2	TRBV11-2	13	TGTGCCAGCAGCTCTCCCGGATACTATGGCTACACCTTC	CASSSPGYYGYTF
.	.	TRBJ1-2	TRBV9	13	TGTGCCAGCAGCGTAGCCCCCGGGGATGGCTACACCTTC	CASSVAPGDGYTF
.	once	TRBJ2-7	TRBV7-6	13	TGTGCCAGCAGCTCCGGACTGGCCGCCGAGCAGTACTTC	CASSSGLAAEQYF
.	.	TRBJ2-7	TRBV5-4	14	TGTGCCAGCAGCGCGCGGGGCACGACCTACGAGCAGTACTTC	CASSARGTTYEQYF
.	.	TRBJ2-3	TRBV21-1	17	TGTGCCAGCAGCAAAGCCCCCGGGCCCCCTGGCACAGATACGCAGTATTTT	CASSKAPGPPGTDTQYF
TRBD2	.	TRBJ2-3	TRBV19	15	TGTGCCAGCCAGATAAGCGGGGGAATAACAGATACGCAGTATTTT	CASQISGGITDTQYF
TRBD2	.	TRBJ2-7	TRBV28	13	TGTGCCAGCATGGCAGCGGGGGGAGTCGAGCAGTACTTC	CASMAAGGVEQYF
.	.	TRBJ1-1	TRBV28	15	TGTGCCAGCAGTCCCCGTCCCTCAGGGAACACTGAAGCTTTCTTT	CASSPRPSGNTEAFF
.	.	TRBJ1-1	TRBV9	16	TGTGCCAGCAGCGTGGACAGCCACTTCATGAACACTGAAGCTTTCTTT	CASSVDSHFMNTEAFF
.	.	TRBJ2-5	TRBV7-9	13	TGTGCCAGCAGCCCCAGGCTAATAGAGACCCAGTACTTC	CASSPRLIETQYF
.	.	TRBJ2-7	TRBV11-2	12	TGTGCCAGCAGCTTTTTCTCCTACGAGCAGTACTTC	CASSFFSYEQYF
TRBD2	.	TRBJ2-1	TRBV6-1	15	TGTGCCAGCAGTGAGCCATCGGTGGGAGGGAATGAGCAGTTCTTC	CASSEPSVGGNEQFF
.	.	TRBJ2-2	TRBV27	14	TGTGCCAGCAGTTCTTTTCGAGGCACCGGGGAGCTGTTTTTT	CASSSFRGTGELFF
TRBD1	.	TRBJ2-7	TRBV5-6	17	TGTGCCAGCAGCTTTGGAGGAATCGGGACAGCTTACTACGAGCAGTACTTC	CASSFGGIGTAYYEQYF
TRBD1	.	TRBJ2-5	TRBV11-1	16	TGTGCCAGCAGCTTAGTCAGTCAGGGGGCGACCGAGACCCAGTACTTC	CASSLVSQGATETQYF
TRBD1	.	TRBJ1-4	TRBV5-6	14	TGTGCCAGCAGCCAGGGGGCGATCGATGAAAAACTGTTTTTT	CASSQGAIDEKLFF
.	.	TRBJ2-7	TRBV9	15	TGTGCCAGCAGCGTAGATAGGACGCCATTGGAAGAGCAGTACTTC	CASSVDRTPLEEQYF
.	.	TRBJ1-2	TRBV6-5	13	TGTGCCAGCAGTTACTCGATCTTCGATGGCTACACCTTC	CASSYSIFDGYTF
TRBD1	.	TRBJ2-1	TRBV2	12	TGTGCCAGCGGGACAGACTACAATGAGCAGTTCTTC	CASGTDYNEQFF
TRBD2	.	TRBJ2-3	TRBV27	17	TGTGCCAGCAGTCCTTCCGGACTAGCGGGGGGAAGAGATACGCAGTATTTT	CASSPSGLAGGRDTQYF
TRBD1	.	TRBJ2-7	TRBV6-5	14	TGTGCCAGCAGTCCTACAGGGGGTTTCGACGAGCAGTACTTC	CASSPTGGFDEQYF
TRBD2	.	TRBJ2-1	TRBV30	15	TGTGCCTGGAGCTCCACGGGCGGGGGCTACAATGAGCAGTTCTTC	CAWSSTGGGYNEQFF
TRBD2	.	TRBJ2-7	TRBV7-9	15	TGTGCCAGCAGCGAGACTAGCGGGGGGGCCGCCGAGCAGTACTTC	CASSETSGGAAEQYF
.	.	TRBJ1-4	TRBV6-5	15	TGTGCCAGCAGTCCTGGGTCAGGCCCGGGGGAAAAACTGTTTTTT	CASSPGSGPGEKLFF
.	.	TRBJ2-7	TRBV10-3	14	TGTGCCATCAGTGAGTTCGATAGCTCCTACGAGCAGTACTTC	CAISEFDSSYEQYF
.	.	TRBJ1-1	TRBV9	13	TGTGCCAGCAGCGTAGGCATAAACACTGAAGCTTTCTTT	CASSVGINTEAFF
.	.	TRBJ1-1	TRBV6-5	15	TGTGCCAGCATCTTACGAGGAAACTTGAACACTGAAGCTTTCTTT	CASILRGNLNTEAFF
.	.	TRBJ2-2	TRBV27	14	TGTGCCAGCAGTTTACCAGACAGAACCGGGGAGCTGTTTTTT	CASSLPDRTGELFF
TRBD1	once	TRBJ2-7	TRBV27	14	TGTGCCAGCAGTCAGGGACAGGGGGTCTACGAGCAGTACTTC	CASSQGQGVYEQYF
.	.	TRBJ1-1	TRBV9	15	TGTGCCAGCAGCGTCGGACAGTTTCTGAACACTGAAGCTTTCTTT	CASSVGQFLNTEAFF
.	.	TRBJ2-7	TRBV4-1	13	TGCGCCAGCTCTGACACGGCGTTCTACGAGCAGTACTTC	CASSDTAFYEQYF